The sequence of this TCR beta chain was determined in a study of blood T cells in healthy people across ages. Germline loops: CDR1 DFQATT, CDR2 SNEGSKA (reference sequence). The trim removed 2 bases at V and 3 bases at J, leaving 2 bases unmatched. CDR3 length: 14 amino acids. In the case of this clonotype: The antigen is undetermined.

It was with a sample-barcoded 5' primer and a J-beta primer mix that a second PCR of roughly 7 to 12 cycles was run. A tag from a template-switch adaptor with 12 random nucleotides marked each cDNA molecule. Each CDR3 protein gets one entry after TCRdb re-called the 5' RACE reads with MiXCR. This repertoire shows about 1.4 million distinct CDR3 sequences, 55% to 75% found once; its top ten account for 5.5% to 8%. Notes on the study in general: Aged donors had fewer naive CD4+ cells and lower diversity than long-lived donors.

Sequenced: blood. The V and J genes are TRBV20-1 and TRBJ2-2, with TRBD1 identical over 8 bases. This receptor was taken from a man younger than 35 in good health. In DNA form, the CDR3 reads TGCAGTGCTAGATACAGGGGGGACACCGGGGAGCTGTTTTTT. Protein sequence: CSARYRGDTGELFF.